A selection of T cell receptor beta chains follows, all from one sample in a study of naive and memory T cell subsets. TCRdb ran MiXCR on the UMI-ligation and nested PCR reads and lists one entry per CDR3 protein. The sample yields 140,000 to 150,000 distinct CDR3 sequences, 22% seen once. The sequencing sample was made of naive CD4+ T cells from blood. These receptors came from a human donor in good health. Both conserved end residues are trimmed from each CDR3.

j_call v_call cdr3_aa
TRBJ2-2 TRBV18 ASSPPQKTGTSGRMNTGELF
TRBJ2-7 TRBV7-8 ASSPRPGPETYEQY
TRBJ2-2 TRBV5-4 ASSLAGTYTGELF
TRBJ2-1 TRBV18 ASSPPVLAAHNEQF
TRBJ2-5 TRBV28 ASSFRASGRAKRETQY
TRBJ1-1 TRBV6-1 ASRQQTEAF
TRBJ2-4 TRBV3-1 ASSLDSTLGVQY
TRBJ2-1 TRBV29-1 SGGWDEQF
TRBJ2-7 TRBV10-3 AITREFDRSPFYEQY
TRBJ2-1 TRBV19 ASKAGSLQPHEQF
TRBJ1-1 TRBV29-1 SAHRASTEAF
TRBJ1-1 TRBV6-5 ASRTGTNTEAF
TRBJ2-1 TRBV6-6 ASSYSGGNNEQF
TRBJ1-1 TRBV29-1 SVVLGRGAF
TRBJ2-5 TRBV3-1 ASSQGRAWRERETQY
TRBJ1-5 TRBV27 ASSFSQGINQPQH
TRBJ2-3 TRBV18 ASSPRPLGHGQY
TRBJ2-1 TRBV3-1 ASSLTLENEQF
TRBJ2-5 TRBV11-2 ASSSSGTYQETQY
TRBJ1-5 TRBV29-1 SASSTGGDQPQH
TRBJ2-1 TRBV7-2 ASSLGGRVGNEQF
TRBJ2-3 TRBV25-1 ASSDPGTGTDTQY
TRBJ2-3 TRBV28 ASSSPPTDTQY
TRBJ2-7 TRBV7-9 ASSVETEQY
TRBJ2-1 TRBV20-1 SAEPSTRNILGEQF
TRBJ2-1 TRBV18 ASSPLESYNEQF
TRBJ2-1 TRBV30 AWPPSLRNEQF
TRBJ2-1 TRBV20-1 SARILAGNSYNEQF
TRBJ2-2 TRBV6-2/TRBV6-3 ASSYSRLASNTGELF
TRBJ1-6 TRBV5-4 ASSRQGSPLH
TRBJ1-3 TRBV29-1 SVEDRGLASGNTIY
TRBJ1-1 TRBV15 ATSRDGVNTEAF
TRBJ1-5 TRBV12-3/TRBV12-4 ASSLAGENQPQH
TRBJ2-1 TRBV15 ATGGVPNNEQF
TRBJ1-1 TRBV4-3 ASSPNRQYTEAF
TRBJ2-5 TRBV5-4 ASSPRAQETQY
TRBJ2-7 TRBV7-9 ASSPSFEGKNEQY
TRBJ2-1 TRBV3-1 ASSRTSGRRRNEQF
TRBJ1-3 TRBV20-1 SARDPKGANTIY
TRBJ2-1 TRBV5-1 ASTIQSSSYNEQF
TRBJ2-1 TRBV7-3 ASSLTPSGRGEQF
TRBJ2-1 TRBV20-1 SASRLAGEMNEQF
TRBJ2-3 TRBV20-1 SAPRLAGGPGTDTQY
TRBJ1-2 TRBV3-1 ASSQTGGEEDGYT
TRBJ1-4 TRBV12-3/TRBV12-4 ASSLVGRGPNEKLF
TRBJ2-5 TRBV7-6 ASSLNGETQY
TRBJ2-5 TRBV6-5 ASNQQGARETQY
TRBJ2-3 TRBV27 ASSQETSGRAHYTQY
TRBJ2-1 TRBV12-3/TRBV12-4 ASSLGGHEQF
TRBJ1-6 TRBV14 ASSADRGRESPLH
TRBJ2-1 TRBV5-1 ASSRGGAASVGNEQF
TRBJ2-5 TRBV29-1 SVEGQGLETQY
TRBJ2-1 TRBV6-6 ASSYDRVSYNEQF